This T cell receptor (beta chain) was identified during a study of blood T cell repertoires in COVID-19. Background on the study: The United States, Italy and Spain were the sources of the acute and convalescent COVID-19 samples.

In germline, CDR1 is LNHNV, CDR2 YYDKDF (reference sequence). The CDR3 is 14 residues long. Trimming cost V 0 bases and J 5 bases, with 9 bases left between them. This clone occurred once. The data were produced by immunoSEQ multiplex PCR, yet TCRdb's version contains in-frame clones alone and is incomplete. The repertoire has fewer than 400,000 clones, about 83% of them found once; the top ten carry just under 3%. This TCR was recovered from a man aged 25-45 years with active or convalescent COVID-19. Material for sequencing was peripheral blood. This chain uses TRBV15 with TRBJ2-3, with D perhaps TRBD2 (6 bases). The CDR3 protein is CATSRDLGRDTQYF. The CDR3 DNA is TGTGCCACCAGCAGAGATCTCGGGAGAGATACGCAGTATTTT.